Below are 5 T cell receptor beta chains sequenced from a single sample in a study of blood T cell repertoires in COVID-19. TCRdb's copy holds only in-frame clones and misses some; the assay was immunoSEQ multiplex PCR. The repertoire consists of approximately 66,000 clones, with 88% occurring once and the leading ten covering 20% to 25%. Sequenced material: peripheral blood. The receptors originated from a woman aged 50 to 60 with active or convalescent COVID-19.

As DNA, the CDR3 is TGCGCCAGCAGCCCGGACAGGAGTGTCACAGATACGCAGTATTTT. Amino acids: CASSPDRSVTDTQYF. The chain employs TRBV4-1 and TRBJ2-3; 7 bases map to TRBD1. Germline lookup yields CDR1 MGHRA and CDR2 YSYEKL. With 4 bases clipped from V and 2 bases from J, the junction kept 6 bases outside the gene matches. CDR3 length: 15 residues.

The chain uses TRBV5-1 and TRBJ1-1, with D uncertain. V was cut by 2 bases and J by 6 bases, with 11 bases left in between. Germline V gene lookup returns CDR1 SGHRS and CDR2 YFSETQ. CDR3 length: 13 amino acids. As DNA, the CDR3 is TGCGCCAGCAGCTTTGAGGGAAGTCCTGAAGCTTTCTTT. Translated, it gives CASSFEGSPEAFF.

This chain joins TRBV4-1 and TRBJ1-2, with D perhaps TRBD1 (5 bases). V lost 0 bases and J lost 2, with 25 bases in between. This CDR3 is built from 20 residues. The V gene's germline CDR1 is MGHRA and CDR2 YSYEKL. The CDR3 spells CASSQDQQSLRQRWNYGYTF. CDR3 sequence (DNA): TGCGCCAGCAGCCAAGATCAGCAGTCCCTACGACAGCGATGGAACTATGGCTACACCTTC.

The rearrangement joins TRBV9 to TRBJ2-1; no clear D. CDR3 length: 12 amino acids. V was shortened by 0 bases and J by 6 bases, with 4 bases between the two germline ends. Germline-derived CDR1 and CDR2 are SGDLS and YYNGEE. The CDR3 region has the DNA TGTGCCAGCAGCGTAGATAGCAATGAGCAGTTCTTC. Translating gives CASSVDSNEQFF.

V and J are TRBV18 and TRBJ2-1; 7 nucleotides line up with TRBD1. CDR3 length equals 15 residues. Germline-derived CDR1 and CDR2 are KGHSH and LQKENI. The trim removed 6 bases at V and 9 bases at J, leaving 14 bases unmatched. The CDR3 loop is CASSERQGSYAEQFF. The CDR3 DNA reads TGTGCCAGCTCGGAAAGACAGGGATCTTATGCTGAGCAGTTCTTC.